One sample yielded the 19 T cell receptor beta chains listed below, sequenced in a study of T-cell reconstitution after alpha-beta-depleted transplantation in children. This sample's TCRbeta library carried unique molecular identifier barcodes. TCRdb re-called the PCR reads through MiXCR, storing one row per CDR3 protein. The sample consists of about 280,000 distinct CDR3 sequences, around a tenth of them appearing once. The source was peripheral blood, collected 180 days after TCRalphabeta/CD19-depleted stem cell transplant. The receptors come from a male patient aged 2-15 years who had a stem cell transplant for chronic granulomatous disease, so the T cells may come from the graft donor.

This clonotype was picked up many times. J is TRBJ2-3 and V is TRBV5-1, with D perhaps TRBD2 (6 bases). V shed 4 bases and J shed 5 bases, with 11 bases lying between them. Germline V gives CDR1 SGHRS, CDR2 YFSETQ. This CDR3 has 13 amino acids. CDR3 coding DNA: TGCGCCAGCAGCAGGCGGGACCTAGATACGCAGTATTTT. As protein: CASSRRDLDTQYF.

This clonotype was seen at least ten times. V and J are TRBV11-2 and TRBJ2-5, with TRBD2 identical over 14 bases. Germline-derived CDR1 and CDR2 are SGHAT and FQNNGV. Trimming removed 6 bases from V and 7 bases from J; junction bases left unmatched: 16. The CDR3 sequence is 18 residues long. The CDR3 sequence is CASSRGLAGGSRLLTQYF. The CDR3 DNA follows: TGTGCCAGCAGTAGAGGACTAGCGGGAGGCTCCAGATTACTGACCCAGTACTTC.

The table lists this clonotype with many counts. The V gene is TRBV20-1, the J gene TRBJ2-3, with 7 positions matching TRBD2. Germline V CDR1 and CDR2: DFQATT, SNEGSKA (reference sequence). The CDR3 contains 14 residues. V was pared by 5 bases and J by 4 bases, with 9 bases of the junction left unmatched. The DNA of the CDR3 is TGCAGTGCTGCGTCCAGCGGGGAATCAGATACGCAGTATTTT. It translates to CSAASSGESDTQYF.

This clonotype occurred many times. The chain recombines TRBV11-2 with TRBJ2-5, with 14 bases fitting TRBD2. The CDR3 extends over 18 amino acids. V was pared by 5 bases and J by 5 bases, with 13 bases of the junction left unmatched. The germline gives CDR1 SGHAT, CDR2 FQNNGV. As DNA, the CDR3 is TGTGCCAGCAGCACGACTAGCGGGAGGGCCCTGGGGATGGAGACCCAGTACTTC. Protein: CASSTTSGRALGMETQYF.

The sample holds many counts of this clonotype. The CDR3: CASSPLPSGASTDTQYF. For the CDR3, the DNA is TGTGCCAGCAGCCCACTCCCGAGCGGGGCCAGCACAGATACGCAGTATTTT. The V and J genes are TRBV3-1 and TRBJ2-3; 7 bases map to TRBD2. CDR1 and CDR2 (germline): LGHDT, YNNKEL (reference sequence). This CDR3 spans 17 amino acids. With 4 bases clipped from V and 0 bases from J, the junction kept 10 bases outside the gene matches.

Points on this clonotype: A much larger clone lies one base from this, so it may be a read error. The chain links TRBV20-1 to TRBJ2-1; possibly TRBD2 for D (5 bases). The CDR3 is 14 amino acids. Per the germline V gene, CDR1 is DFQATT and CDR2 is SNEGSKA (reference sequence). The CDR3, as DNA: TGCAGTGCTAGCCCCCTAGCCGATTACAATGAGCCGTTCTTC. Its translation is CSASPLADYNEPFF.

This clonotype was seen repeatedly, ten times or more. The V and J genes are TRBV5-1 and TRBJ2-1; D is unclear. V lost 0 bases to trimming and J lost 4 bases, with 11 bases between them. In germline, CDR1 is SGHRS, CDR2 YFSETQ. CDR3 length: 15 amino acids. Here the CDR3 reads CASSLGRQPYNEQFF. Here the CDR3 DNA reads TGCGCCAGCAGCTTGGGCCGTCAGCCATACAATGAGCAGTTCTTC.

The chain couples TRBV5-8 to TRBJ2-3, with D perhaps matching TRBD1 or TRBD2 (6 bases each). Germline CDR1 reads SGHTS; CDR2 reads YDEGEE. V was trimmed by 2 bases and J by 3 bases, leaving 13 bases between them. The CDR3 spans 15 residues. The CDR3 nucleotides are TGTGCCAGCAGCTTCTTTCGGGGGCATACAGATACGCAGTATTTT. Residues: CASSFFRGHTDTQYF.

This clonotype occurred many times. This chain links TRBV29-1 with TRBJ2-7; D is possibly TRBD2 (6 bases). This CDR3 has 14 residues. Germline V gives CDR1 SQVTM, CDR2 ANQGSEA. V lost 3 bases, J lost 1 base, and 13 bases lay in between. CDR3: CSVELGGRSYEQYF. CDR3 DNA sequence: TGCAGCGTTGAGTTGGGAGGAAGGTCCTACGAGCAGTACTTC.

This clonotype was picked up many times. The chain recombines TRBV21-1 with TRBJ2-7. TRBV21-1 is described as a pseudogene. This CDR3 is built from 11 residues. Here the CDR3 DNA reads TGTGCCAGCAGCGCTATCGGCGGGCAGTACTTC. It specifies CASSAIGGQYF.

This clonotype was picked up a small number of times. J is TRBJ1-1 and V is TRBV5-4; D might be TRBD1 (6 bases). The V end was cut by 3 bases, the J end by 0 bases, with 12 bases between. The CDR3 has 15 residues. Germline V CDR1 and CDR2: SGHNT, YYREEE (reference sequence). CDR3 loop: CASSWKQGLNTEAFF. The DNA of the CDR3 is TGTGCCAGCAGCTGGAAACAGGGCTTGAACACTGAAGCTTTCTTT.

This clonotype appeared a few times. The chain joins TRBV6-1 to TRBJ2-7; 11 bases align to TRBD1. The CDR3 sequence is 16 residues long. The junction had 7 bases not matched to a gene; V was cut back by 2 bases and J by 4 bases. Germline V gene data show CDR1 as MNHNS and CDR2 as SASEGT. Here the CDR3 reads CASSEWGQGGRYEQYF. CDR3 DNA: TGTGCCAGCAGTGAATGGGGACAGGGGGGAAGGTACGAGCAGTACTTC.

This clonotype was detected ten times or more. The V call is TRBV3-1, the J call TRBJ2-1; the match to TRBD2 covers 9 bases. The CDR3 runs to 17 residues. The J segment lost 3 bases and the V segment lost 4 bases, leaving 10 bases of the junction unmatched. Germline V gene data show CDR1 as LGHDT and CDR2 as YNNKEL (reference sequence). CDR3 DNA sequence: TGTGCCAGCAGCCGAGGCGGGGGCGGGAGGGTCTACAATGAGCAGTTCTTC. Translation: CASSRGGGGRVYNEQFF.

This clonotype is medium-sized within its sample. The chain uses TRBV5-4 and TRBJ1-1; unclear D gene. Trimming cost V 0 bases and J 0 bases, with 15 bases left between them. The CDR3 is made up of 17 amino acids. CDR1 and CDR2 from the germline V gene are SGHNT and YYREEE (reference sequence). The CDR3 DNA sequence: TGTGCCAGCAGCTTGGAGTCTCGGATCTCCATGAACACTGAAGCTTTCTTT. Amino acid sequence: CASSLESRISMNTEAFF.

This clonotype was found many times. V is TRBV2 and J is TRBJ2-1; the D call may be TRBD1 or TRBD2 (5 bases each). From germline, CDR1 is SNHLY and CDR2 FYNNEI. This CDR3 region has 15 residues. V gave up 5 bases and J gave up 8 bases, with 19 bases separating them. The DNA of the CDR3 is TGTGCCAGCAGTACCGGGCCCAACCTGGGGGATGAGCAGTTCTTC. Protein product: CASSTGPNLGDEQFF.

The sample holds many counts of this clonotype. For the CDR3, the DNA is TGTGCCAGCAGTTATGTTAGCGGGGTCACAGATACGCAGTATTTT. Protein: CASSYVSGVTDTQYF. This chain links TRBV12-3 or TRBV12-4 with TRBJ2-3; 8 bases align to TRBD2. CDR3 length: 15 amino acids. Trimming cost V 4 bases and J 2 bases; bases outside gene matches: 5.

This clonotype was observed many times. This chain links TRBV7-2 with TRBJ2-2, with 9 bases fitting TRBD2. The CDR3 is 17 residues long. The germline CDR1 and CDR2 sequences are SGHTA and FQGNSA. V was clipped by 3 bases and J by 6 bases; unmatched bases: 11. The CDR3 spells CASSLIGLAPQPGELFF. The CDR3 DNA reads TGTGCCAGCAGCTTGATTGGACTAGCGCCCCAGCCCGGGGAGCTGTTTTTT.

This clonotype was observed many times. V usage is TRBV20-1 and J usage is TRBJ2-1, with D hard to call. The V and J ends lost 3 bases and 10 bases respectively, with 10 bases between them. CDR3 size: 11 residues. Germline CDR1 reads DFQATT; CDR2 reads SNEGSKA (reference sequence). In nucleotides, the CDR3 is TGCAGTGCTAGGGGTACCGGGGAGCAGTTCTTC. Amino acid sequence: CSARGTGEQFF.

This clonotype was found many times. The V and J genes are TRBV27 and TRBJ2-6; D possibly corresponds to TRBD1 (6 bases). Trimming shortened V by 7 bases and J by 2 bases, and 15 bases separated the two germline ends. This CDR3 is built from 16 residues. CDR1 and CDR2 (germline): MNHEY, SMNVEV (reference sequence). In nucleotides, the CDR3 is TGTGCCAGCAATCCCACAGGGTCGGCTGGGGCCAACGTCCTGACTTTC. Translating it yields CASNPTGSAGANVLTF.